This TCR beta chain was found in a study of T cells in Graves' hyperthyroidism and ophthalmopathy. The definition of stable Graves' hyperthyroidism was no ophthalmopathy progression within 18 months. Uncontrolled infection, other autoimmune disease, pregnancy or lactation disqualified patients from enrolment. For the diagnoses, clinical symptoms, serum thyroxine and TRAb, thyroid ultrasound and orbital computed tomography were used. Authors of the study amplified TCR beta CDR3 regions from RNA transcripts. The TCR CDR3 was amplified in a first-round RT-PCR using the HTBI primer set. MiXCR was run by TCRdb on the multiplex PCR reads, yielding one entry per CDR3 protein. The sample shows about 98,000 distinct CDR3 sequences, approximately 39% of them seen only once. Per the germline V gene, CDR1 is SEHNR and CDR2 is FQNEAQ (reference sequence). The CDR3 has 15 residues. V lost 1 base to trimming and J lost 5 bases, with 14 bases between them.

The source is a woman aged 25-40 years with Graves' hyperthyroidism. Sequencing used peripheral blood or thyroid tissue (not recorded which). This chain joins TRBV7-9 and TRBJ2-5, with no clear D. The chain's CDR3 is CASSLVPAFRETQYF. The DNA of the CDR3 is TGTGCCAGCAGCTTAGTTCCGGCGTTTAGGGAGACCCAGTACTTC.